The source of this T cell receptor beta chain is a study of PD-1 blockade in classical Hodgkin lymphoma. The study, taken as a whole, reports: Prior therapy or disease activity may underlie the repertoire differences, whose causes remain undefined.

All patients relapsed after autologous stem cell transplantation, and brentuximab vedotin exposure varied. Assay: immunoSEQ multiplex PCR; the TCRdb copy retains only in-frame clones and omits some. This sample has roughly 97,000 clones, with around four fifths found just once. As regards this clone: Its antigen remains unknown.

This CDR3 comprises 16 residues. V gave up 1 base and J gave up 2 bases, with 14 bases separating them. The germline CDR1 and CDR2 sequences are LGHNA and YSLEER. The sample here was peripheral blood mononuclear cells (PBMCs), taken at baseline. This chain links TRBV4-3 with TRBJ1-1; D not certain. This receptor was taken from a human donor with classical Hodgkin lymphoma. The CDR3 nucleotides read TGCGCCAGCAGCCAAGCCAGACCGGAGGGAAACACTGAAGCTTTCTTT. Its translation is CASSQARPEGNTEAFF.